The rows below give T cell receptor beta chains drawn from one sample of a study of regulatory T cells in long-lasting Graves disease. TCRdb reanalysed the multiplex PCR reads using MiXCR and keeps one entry per CDR3 protein. Of about 660,000 distinct CDR3 sequences in the sample, 30% were seen once. The material sequenced was peripheral blood mononuclear cells (PBMCs), taken when the disease was refractory, from a patient treated with antithyroid drugs. The receptors stem from a female donor with Graves disease. Both conserved end residues are part of each CDR3. The order of the fields is D gene, J gene, V gene, clone size, CDR3 protein, CDR3 DNA. D genes are given only for firm matches. Not all rows give a size; the values are once, few, many and, for expanded clones, a class.

D gene: .; J gene: TRBJ2-4; V gene: TRBV5-1; clone size: .; CDR3 protein: CASSFPGDIQYF; CDR3 DNA: TGCGCCAGCAGCTTTCCGGGGGACATTCAGTACTTC
D gene: TRBD1; J gene: TRBJ2-7; V gene: TRBV12-3/TRBV12-4; clone size: few; CDR3 protein: CASSPRPGTGKTYEQYF; CDR3 DNA: TGTGCCAGCAGTCCGCGCCCGGGGACAGGGAAAACCTACGAGCAGTACTTC
D gene: .; J gene: TRBJ1-2; V gene: TRBV28; clone size: many; CDR3 protein: CASSRLGPVNYGYTF; CDR3 DNA: TGTGCCAGCAGTCGATTGGGGCCAGTTAACTATGGCTACACCTTC
D gene: .; J gene: TRBJ1-5; V gene: TRBV10-3; clone size: .; CDR3 protein: CAISDEGGANQPQHF; CDR3 DNA: TGTGCCATCAGTGATGAAGGGGGGGCGAATCAGCCCCAGCATTTT
D gene: .; J gene: TRBJ1-5; V gene: TRBV20-1; clone size: .; CDR3 protein: CSAPRGGGDRQSQHF; CDR3 DNA: TGCAGTGCTCCCCGGGGAGGTGGGGATCGTCAATCCCAGCATTTT
D gene: .; J gene: TRBJ2-7; V gene: TRBV15; clone size: .; CDR3 protein: CATSRFDGNYEQYF; CDR3 DNA: TGTGCCACCAGCAGATTCGACGGAAACTACGAGCAGTACTTC
D gene: .; J gene: TRBJ2-5; V gene: TRBV28; clone size: .; CDR3 protein: CASMGVIKTQYF; CDR3 DNA: TGTGCCAGCATGGGGGTAATCAAGACCCAGTACTTC
D gene: TRBD2; J gene: TRBJ2-7; V gene: TRBV6-1; clone size: .; CDR3 protein: CASSEAGAVYEQYF; CDR3 DNA: TGTGCCAGCTCCGAGGCGGGAGCGGTTTATGAGCAGTACTTC
D gene: TRBD1; J gene: TRBJ1-2; V gene: TRBV12-3/TRBV12-4; clone size: .; CDR3 protein: CASSRDRGSRGYTF; CDR3 DNA: TGTGCCAGCAGTCGGGACAGGGGGAGTCGTGGCTACACCTTC
D gene: .; J gene: TRBJ1-1; V gene: TRBV20-1; clone size: .; CDR3 protein: CSARTGTNTEAFF; CDR3 DNA: TGCAGTGCCAGAACAGGGACGAACACTGAAGCTTTCTTT
D gene: .; J gene: TRBJ1-6; V gene: TRBV5-1; clone size: .; CDR3 protein: CASSLRAPNSPLHF; CDR3 DNA: TGCGCCAGCAGCTTGAGGGCTCCGAATTCACCCCTCCACTTT
D gene: .; J gene: TRBJ1-5; V gene: TRBV19; clone size: .; CDR3 protein: CASSAGGASNQPQHF; CDR3 DNA: TGTGCCAGTAGTGCCGGAGGGGCTAGCAATCAGCCCCAGCATTTT
D gene: .; J gene: TRBJ1-5; V gene: TRBV11-2; clone size: .; CDR3 protein: CASSSRPGLNQPQHF; CDR3 DNA: TGTGCCAGCAGCTCCCGACCGGGACTAAATCAGCCCCAGCATTTT
D gene: .; J gene: TRBJ1-5; V gene: TRBV12-3/TRBV12-4; clone size: many; CDR3 protein: CASSLAGRNRPQHF; CDR3 DNA: TGTGCCAGCAGTTTAGCTGGCAGAAATCGGCCCCAGCATTTT
D gene: TRBD1; J gene: TRBJ2-7; V gene: TRBV5-1; clone size: .; CDR3 protein: CASSLPGQGAGEQYF; CDR3 DNA: TGCGCCAGCAGCTTGCCGGGACAGGGGGCAGGCGAGCAGTACTTC
D gene: TRBD2; J gene: TRBJ2-5; V gene: TRBV11-2; clone size: many; CDR3 protein: CASSLDLAGEGHF; CDR3 DNA: TGTGCCAGCAGCTTAGATCTAGCGGGAGAGGGGCACTTC
D gene: .; J gene: TRBJ2-5; V gene: TRBV2; clone size: .; CDR3 protein: CASRRLTGGETQYF; CDR3 DNA: TGTGCCAGCAGAAGACTAACGGGCGGAGAGACCCAGTACTTC
D gene: .; J gene: TRBJ1-4; V gene: TRBV12-3/TRBV12-4; clone size: .; CDR3 protein: CASSFFGEKLFF; CDR3 DNA: TGTGCCAGCAGTTTCTTCGGTGAAAAACTGTTTTTT
D gene: TRBD1; J gene: TRBJ1-1; V gene: TRBV19; clone size: .; CDR3 protein: CASSHLTPGGTEAFF; CDR3 DNA: TGTGCCAGTAGTCACCTTACGCCAGGGGGCACTGAAGCTTTCTTT
D gene: TRBD2; J gene: TRBJ2-1; V gene: TRBV6-2/TRBV6-3; clone size: .; CDR3 protein: CASSSGLAGNQFF; CDR3 DNA: TGTGCCAGCAGTTCTGGACTAGCGGGAAATCAGTTCTTC
D gene: TRBD1; J gene: TRBJ2-4; V gene: TRBV11-2; clone size: once; CDR3 protein: CASSSRTGWATKNIQYF; CDR3 DNA: TGTGCCAGCAGCTCCCGGACAGGGTGGGCCACCAAAAACATTCAGTACTTC
D gene: TRBD1; J gene: TRBJ1-2; V gene: TRBV12-3/TRBV12-4; clone size: few; CDR3 protein: CASRSPGQRNYGYTF; CDR3 DNA: TGTGCCAGCCGAAGCCCGGGACAGAGGAACTATGGCTACACCTTC
D gene: TRBD1; J gene: TRBJ1-1; V gene: TRBV7-9; clone size: .; CDR3 protein: CASTRQGQMNTEAFF; CDR3 DNA: TGTGCCAGCACCCGACAGGGCCAGATGAACACTGAAGCTTTCTTT
D gene: .; J gene: TRBJ1-4; V gene: TRBV3-1; clone size: .; CDR3 protein: CASSWGFGNEKLFF; CDR3 DNA: TGTGCCAGCAGTTGGGGGTTTGGTAATGAAAAACTGTTTTTT
D gene: TRBD1; J gene: TRBJ2-7; V gene: TRBV2; clone size: .; CDR3 protein: CASSEPDRDYEQYF; CDR3 DNA: TGTGCCAGCAGTGAACCGGACAGGGACTACGAGCAGTACTTC
D gene: TRBD1; J gene: TRBJ1-4; V gene: TRBV13; clone size: few; CDR3 protein: CASSPTRRWTGSEKLFF; CDR3 DNA: TGTGCCAGCAGCCCAACTAGGAGATGGACAGGGAGTGAAAAACTGTTTTTT
D gene: .; J gene: TRBJ1-5; V gene: TRBV9; clone size: .; CDR3 protein: CASSVEARGQPQHF; CDR3 DNA: TGTGCCAGCAGCGTAGAAGCCCGGGGTCAGCCCCAGCATTTT
D gene: .; J gene: TRBJ2-7; V gene: TRBV29-1; clone size: few; CDR3 protein: CSVLYGPYEQYF; CDR3 DNA: TGCAGCGTTCTTTACGGACCCTACGAGCAGTACTTC
D gene: .; J gene: TRBJ1-1; V gene: TRBV20-1; clone size: .; CDR3 protein: CSASSVSSGNTEAFF; CDR3 DNA: TGCAGTGCTAGTTCAGTTTCTTCAGGGAACACTGAAGCTTTCTTT
D gene: .; J gene: TRBJ2-7; V gene: TRBV5-1; clone size: .; CDR3 protein: CASRSGPGIYEQYF; CDR3 DNA: TGCGCCAGCAGGTCCGGGCCGGGGATCTACGAGCAGTACTTC
D gene: .; J gene: TRBJ2-7; V gene: TRBV19; clone size: few; CDR3 protein: CASSMGLSYEQYF; CDR3 DNA: TGTGCCAGTAGTATGGGGCTCTCCTACGAGCAGTACTTC
D gene: .; J gene: TRBJ2-5; V gene: TRBV12-5; clone size: many; CDR3 protein: CASGPLGSETQYF; CDR3 DNA: TGTGCTAGTGGTCCGTTGGGGAGCGAGACCCAGTACTTC
D gene: .; J gene: TRBJ2-5; V gene: TRBV11-1; clone size: .; CDR3 protein: CASSLVRGTRKETQYF; CDR3 DNA: TGTGCCAGCAGCTTAGTTCGTGGGACACGGAAAGAGACCCAGTACTTC